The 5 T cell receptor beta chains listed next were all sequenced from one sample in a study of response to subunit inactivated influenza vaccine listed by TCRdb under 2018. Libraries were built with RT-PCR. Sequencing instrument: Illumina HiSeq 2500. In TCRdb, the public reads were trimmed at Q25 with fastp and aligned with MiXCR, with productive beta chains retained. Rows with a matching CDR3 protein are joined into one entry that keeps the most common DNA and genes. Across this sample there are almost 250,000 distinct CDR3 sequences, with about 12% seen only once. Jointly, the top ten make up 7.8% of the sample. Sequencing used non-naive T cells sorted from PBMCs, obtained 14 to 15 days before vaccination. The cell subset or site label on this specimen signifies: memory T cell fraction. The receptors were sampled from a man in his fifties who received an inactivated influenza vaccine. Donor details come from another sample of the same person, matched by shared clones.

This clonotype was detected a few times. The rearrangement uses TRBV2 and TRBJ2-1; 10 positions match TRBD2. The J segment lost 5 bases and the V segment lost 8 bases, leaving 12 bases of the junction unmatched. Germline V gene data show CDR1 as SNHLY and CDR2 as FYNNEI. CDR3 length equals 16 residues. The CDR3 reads CASESGGAPRHNEQFF. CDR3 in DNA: TGTGCCAGCGAGAGCGGGGGGGCTCCCAGACACAATGAGCAGTTCTTC. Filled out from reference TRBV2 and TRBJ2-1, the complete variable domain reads EPEVTQTPSHQVTQMGQEVILRCVPISNHLYFYWYRQILGQKVEFLVSFYNNEISEKSEIFDDQFSVERPDGSNFTLKIRSTKLEDSAMYFCASESGGAPRHNEQFFGPGTRLTVL.

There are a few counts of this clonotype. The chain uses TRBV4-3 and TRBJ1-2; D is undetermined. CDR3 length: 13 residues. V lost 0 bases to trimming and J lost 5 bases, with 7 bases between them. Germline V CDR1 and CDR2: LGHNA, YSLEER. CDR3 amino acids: CASSQELLYGYTF. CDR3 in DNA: TGCGCCAGCAGCCAAGAGCTCCTTTATGGCTACACCTTC.

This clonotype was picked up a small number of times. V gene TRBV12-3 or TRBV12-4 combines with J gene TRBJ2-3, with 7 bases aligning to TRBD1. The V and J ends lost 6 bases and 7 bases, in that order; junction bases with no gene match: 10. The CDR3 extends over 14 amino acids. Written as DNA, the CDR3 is TGTGCCAGCAGCCCCGACAGGGAAGGTAATACGCAGTATTTT. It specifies CASSPDREGNTQYF.

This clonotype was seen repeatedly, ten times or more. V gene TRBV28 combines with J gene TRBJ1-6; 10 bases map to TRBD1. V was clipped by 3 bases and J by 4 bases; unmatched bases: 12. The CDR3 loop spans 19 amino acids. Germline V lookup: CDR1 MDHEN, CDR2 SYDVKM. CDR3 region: CASSFGLLQGQGYNSPLHF. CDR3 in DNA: TGTGCCAGCAGTTTCGGGCTCCTTCAGGGACAGGGGTATAATTCACCCCTCCACTTT.

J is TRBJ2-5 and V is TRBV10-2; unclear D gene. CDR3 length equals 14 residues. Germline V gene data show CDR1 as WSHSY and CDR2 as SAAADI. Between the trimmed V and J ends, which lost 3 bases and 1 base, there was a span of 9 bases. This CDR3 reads CASSDRSPQETQYF. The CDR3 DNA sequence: TGCGCCAGCAGTGATAGGAGCCCCCAAGAGACCCAGTACTTC.